This TCR beta chain derives from a study of T cells in Graves' hyperthyroidism and ophthalmopathy. The CDR3 is 16 amino acids. Germline CDR1 and CDR2: KGHSH and LQKENI. Points on this clonotype: At one boundary the junction diverges from the germline segment, which might be a read error.

It was RNA transcripts that yielded the amplified TCR beta CDR3 regions. The TCR CDR3 was amplified in a first-round RT-PCR using the HTBI primer set. TCRdb reprocessed the multiplex PCR reads with MiXCR, giving one entry per CDR3 protein. Of 550,000 to 800,000 distinct CDR3 sequences in the sample, 17% were seen once. The rearrangement links TRBV18 to TRBJ1-1, with 10 bases lining up with TRBD1. The source material was blood. The TCR was taken from a man aged 50 to 60 with Graves' hyperthyroidism. In nucleotides, the CDR3 is TGTGCCAGCTCATCACCGTATGGACAGGGGGAGACTGAAGCTTTCTTT. It yields the protein CASSSPYGQGETEAFF.